The present T cell receptor beta chain was sequenced within a study of regulatory T cells in long-lasting Graves disease (dated by TCRdb to about 2021). Describing the broader study: To count as having persistent Graves' disease, a patient had to have received antithyroid drug treatment for over 5 years with TSH receptor autoantibodies remaining persistently positive. Peripheral blood TCR sequencing and RNA sequencing compared persistent Graves' disease patients with newly diagnosed Graves' disease patients. The study took place in China and was registered as a clinical trial. A total of roughly 35 samples underwent TCR sequencing: about 13 from persistent and approximately 20 from newly diagnosed Graves' disease patients. Persistent Graves' disease patients in the clinical cohort had taken antithyroid drugs for roughly 10 years on average.

Libraries were made using multiplex PCR. The sequencer listed for this sample is Illumina HiSeq 4000. CDR3 regions were amplified by Arm-PCR with iRepertoire HTBI primers to construct TCR beta libraries. Before sequencing, the PCR products underwent gel purification. The published analysis was carried out like this. A total of some 65 TRBV and 14 TRBJ segments were identified across samples and were used for gene usage analysis of CDR3 amino acid clonotypes. Filtered high-quality paired reads were merged into contigs using COPE and FqMerger. Contigs were aligned with BLAST to IMGT TRBV, TRBD and TRBJ reference genes, and CDR3 was defined per IMGT. Clonotypes above 0.1% frequency were classified as highly expanded clones. Repertoire diversity was measured by Shannon entropy, and V-J evenness by the Gini coefficient. A clonotype was considered public if more than one individual shared it. TCRdb reprocessing: public reads trimmed at Q25 with fastp, clones called with MiXCR, in-frame beta chains kept. Here each entry gathers all rows of one CDR3 protein and keeps the most common genes and DNA. TCRdb, rather than the study authors, made the V and J calls. For this sample the table gives 400,000 to 500,000 distinct CDR3 sequences, of which around 20% were detected only once. The top ten clones comprise 6.5% to 10% of the sample.

As concerns this clonotype: There is no known antigen for this receptor. A much larger clone sits a single nucleotide away, making a read error possible.

The CDR3, from cysteine to phenylalanine, totals 13 residues. Only CDR3 DNA remains: 39 bases, in frame from the first base. The germline V gene (reference sequence) specifies GTSNPN as CDR1 and SVGIG as CDR2. Broad study findings and their caveats: TRBV28, TRBJ1-2 and TRBJ2-5 were preferentially used in persistent disease, while TRBV20-1 and TRBJ2-1 were favored in newly diagnosed disease. Only the TCR beta chain was sequenced and analyzed. Because the primary lesion, thyroid tissue, could not be accessed, the study looked at peripheral blood alone. As a limitation, the authors acknowledged that the small sample size may reduce accuracy. More public clonotypes were shared among persistent patients (more than 2,500) than among newly diagnosed patients (more than 900). Compared with newly diagnosed patients, persistent Graves' disease patients had lower TCR Shannon entropy and fewer highly expanded clones, which suggests clonal expansion.

The time point label corresponds to: persistent/refractory GD, antithyroid drugs over 5 years with positive TRAb. For both TCR sequencing and RNA sequencing, RNA was extracted from PBMCs using TRIzol. Graves' disease was diagnosed according to American Thyroid Association guidelines. The patients came from an endocrinology department in Xi'an, China. Each patient gave approximately 10 milliliters of peripheral blood, collected in an EDTA anticoagulant tube. Ficoll Paque Plus density gradient separation was used to isolate PBMCs, and no additional T cell sorting was done. An Agilent 2100 Bioanalyzer and agarose gel were used to check RNA quality, and a NanoDrop 2000 was used to measure RNA concentration.

This specimen consisted of peripheral blood mononuclear cells (PBMCs), obtained when the disease was refractory, from a patient treated with antithyroid drugs. The V and J genes are TRBV30 and TRBJ2-2; a weak D assignment points to TRBD1 (6 bases agree). This TCR was sampled from a female donor with Graves disease. The CDR3 is CARSATGPGELFF. The DNA reads as follows: TGTGCCAGGAGCGCGACAGGTCCCGGGGAGCTGTTTTTT.